The sequence of this T cell receptor beta chain was determined in a study of blood T cell repertoires in COVID-19. On the study more broadly: Spain, Italy and the United States supplied samples that represented acute and convalescent COVID-19. PBMCs, B-cell-depleted T cells, or T cells were the source of the cDNA or gDNA that made up the material.

Authors' data handling: Amplification from reference gene primers served as the basis for estimated nucleated cell counts. Only in-frame clones appear in the TCRdb table, and some are missing; sequencing was by immunoSEQ multiplex PCR. For V, J and clone size, that table is used; D and trimming come from the DNA. The table lists roughly 260,000 clones, 80% to 90% of them singletons, with over 2% in the top ten. V lost 5 bases and J lost 7, with 15 bases in between. This CDR3 region has 14 residues. Germline loops: CDR1 MNHEY, CDR2 SVGAGI. Material: peripheral blood. This sequence originates from a woman aged 50 to 60 with acute or convalescent COVID-19. The rearrangement joins TRBV6-5 to TRBJ2-1, with a possible D match to TRBD1 (5 bases). The chain's CDR3 is CASSLGPQGNEQFF. The CDR3 DNA is TGTGCCAGCAGTCTGGGCCCGCAGGGAAATGAGCAGTTCTTC.